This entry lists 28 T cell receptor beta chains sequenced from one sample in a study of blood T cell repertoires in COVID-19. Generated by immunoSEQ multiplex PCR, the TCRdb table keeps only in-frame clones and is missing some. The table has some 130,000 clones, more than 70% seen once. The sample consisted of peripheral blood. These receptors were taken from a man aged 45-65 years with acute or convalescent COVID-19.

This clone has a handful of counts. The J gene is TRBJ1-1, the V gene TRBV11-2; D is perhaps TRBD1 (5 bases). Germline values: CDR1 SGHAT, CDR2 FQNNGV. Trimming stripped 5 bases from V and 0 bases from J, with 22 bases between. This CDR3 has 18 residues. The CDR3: CASSPRQWVGEMNTEAFF. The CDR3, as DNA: TGTGCCAGCAGCCCCCGACAGTGGGTGGGTGAGATGAACACTGAAGCTTTCTTT.

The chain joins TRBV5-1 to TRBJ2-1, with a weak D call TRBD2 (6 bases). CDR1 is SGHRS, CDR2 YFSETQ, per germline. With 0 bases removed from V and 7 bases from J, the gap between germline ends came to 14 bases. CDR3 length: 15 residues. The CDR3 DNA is TGCGCCAGCAGCTTGGCTGTGGGGGGTGGGAATGAGCAGTTCTTC. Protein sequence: CASSLAVGGGNEQFF.

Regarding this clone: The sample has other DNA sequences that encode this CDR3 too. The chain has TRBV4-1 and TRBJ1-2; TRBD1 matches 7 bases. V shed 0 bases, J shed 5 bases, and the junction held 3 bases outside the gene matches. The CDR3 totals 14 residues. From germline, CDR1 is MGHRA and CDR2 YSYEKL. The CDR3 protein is CASSQDTGVYGYTF. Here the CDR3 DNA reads TGCGCCAGCAGCCAAGATACAGGGGTGTATGGCTACACCTTC.

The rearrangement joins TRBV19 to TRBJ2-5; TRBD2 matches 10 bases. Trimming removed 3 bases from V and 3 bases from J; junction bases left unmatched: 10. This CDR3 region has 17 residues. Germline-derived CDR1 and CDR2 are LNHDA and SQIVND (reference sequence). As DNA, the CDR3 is TGTGCCAGTAGTATGAGGCTAGCGGGGGTCCGCAAAGAGACCCAGTACTTC. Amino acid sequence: CASSMRLAGVRKETQYF.

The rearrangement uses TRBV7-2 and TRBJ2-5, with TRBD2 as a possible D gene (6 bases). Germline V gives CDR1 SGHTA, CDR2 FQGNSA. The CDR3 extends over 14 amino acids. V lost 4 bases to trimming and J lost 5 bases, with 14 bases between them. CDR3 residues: CASSSTGVRETQYF. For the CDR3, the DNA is TGTGCCAGCAGCTCCACGGGGGTGCGGGAGACCCAGTACTTC.

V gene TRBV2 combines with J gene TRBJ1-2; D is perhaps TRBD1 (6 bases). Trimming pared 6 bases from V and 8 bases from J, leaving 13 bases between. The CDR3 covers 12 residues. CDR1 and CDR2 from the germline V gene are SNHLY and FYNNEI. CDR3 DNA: TGTGCCAGCAGATTCTACAGGGACGGCTACACCTTC. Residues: CASRFYRDGYTF.

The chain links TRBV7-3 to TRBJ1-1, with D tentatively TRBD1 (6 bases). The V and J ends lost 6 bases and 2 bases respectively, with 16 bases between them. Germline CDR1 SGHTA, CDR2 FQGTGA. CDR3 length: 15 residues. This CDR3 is CASSPRGGPNTEAFF. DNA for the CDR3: TGTGCCAGCAGTCCCCGCGGGGGCCCTAACACTGAAGCTTTCTTT.

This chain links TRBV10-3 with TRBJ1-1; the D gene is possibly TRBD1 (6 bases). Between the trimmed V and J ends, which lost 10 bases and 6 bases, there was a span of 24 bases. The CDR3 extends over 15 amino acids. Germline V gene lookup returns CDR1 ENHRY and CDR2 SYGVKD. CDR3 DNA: TGTGCCACCGGGAAGGGCCTTACCAGGGGAGCTGAAGCTTTCTTT. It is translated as CATGKGLTRGAEAFF.

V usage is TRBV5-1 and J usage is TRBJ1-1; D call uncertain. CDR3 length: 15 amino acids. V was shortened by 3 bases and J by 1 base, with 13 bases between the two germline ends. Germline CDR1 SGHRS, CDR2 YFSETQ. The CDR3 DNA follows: TGCGCCAGCAGCTCGGGAACCGGAGCGAACACTGAAGCTTTCTTT. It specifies CASSSGTGANTEAFF.

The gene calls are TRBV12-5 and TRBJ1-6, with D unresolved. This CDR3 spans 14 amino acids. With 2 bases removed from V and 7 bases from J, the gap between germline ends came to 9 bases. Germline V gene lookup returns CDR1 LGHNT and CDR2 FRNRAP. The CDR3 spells CASGLMPANSPLHF. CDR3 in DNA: TGTGCTAGTGGTTTGATGCCCGCGAATTCACCCCTCCACTTT. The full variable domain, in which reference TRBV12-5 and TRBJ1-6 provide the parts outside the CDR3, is DARVTQTPRHKVTEMGQEVTMRCQPILGHNTVFWYRQTMMQGLELLAYFRNRAPLDDSGMPKDRFSAEMPDATLATLKIQPSEPRDSAVYFCASGLMPANSPLHFGNGTRLTVT.

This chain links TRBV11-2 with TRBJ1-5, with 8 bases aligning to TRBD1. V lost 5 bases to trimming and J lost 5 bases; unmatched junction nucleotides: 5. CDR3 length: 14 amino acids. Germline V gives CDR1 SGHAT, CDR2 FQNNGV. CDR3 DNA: TGTGCCAGCAGCCTGGACAGGGTTGATCAGCCCCAGCATTTT. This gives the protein CASSLDRVDQPQHF.

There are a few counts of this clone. The CDR3 reads CASSQLWEGLSGELFF. Here the CDR3 DNA reads TGTGCCAGCAGCCAACTGTGGGAGGGACTCAGCGGGGAGCTGTTTTTT. The V and J genes are TRBV4-2 and TRBJ2-2, with 7 nucleotides matching TRBD2. CDR1 and CDR2 (germline): LGHNA, YNFKEQ. The V segment lost 2 bases and the J segment 7 bases; nucleotides outside the gene matches: 10. The CDR3 is 16 amino acids.

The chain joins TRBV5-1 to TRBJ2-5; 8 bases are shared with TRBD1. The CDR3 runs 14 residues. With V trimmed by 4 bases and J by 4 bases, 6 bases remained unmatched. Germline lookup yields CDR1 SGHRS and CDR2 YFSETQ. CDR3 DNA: TGCGCCAGCAGCAAACAGGGGGAAGGAGAGACCCAGTACTTC. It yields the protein CASSKQGEGETQYF.

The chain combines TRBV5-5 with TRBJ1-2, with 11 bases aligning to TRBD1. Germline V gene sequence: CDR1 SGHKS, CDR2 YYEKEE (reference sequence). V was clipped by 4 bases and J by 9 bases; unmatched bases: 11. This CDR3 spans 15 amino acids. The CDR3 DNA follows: TGTGCCAGCAGCCCAACTAGGACAGGGGGCATTAGCTACACCTTC. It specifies CASSPTRTGGISYTF. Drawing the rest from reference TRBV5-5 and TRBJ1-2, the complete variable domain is DAGVTQSPTHLIKTRGQQVTLRCSPISGHKSVSWYQQVLGQGPQFIFQYYEKEERGRGNFPDRFSARQFPNYSSELNVNALLLGDSALYLCASSPTRTGGISYTFGSGTRLTVV.

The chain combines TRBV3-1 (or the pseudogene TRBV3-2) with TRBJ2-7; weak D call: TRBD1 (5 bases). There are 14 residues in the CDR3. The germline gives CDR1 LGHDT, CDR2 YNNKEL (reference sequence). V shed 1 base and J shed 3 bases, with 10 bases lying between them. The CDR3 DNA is TGTGCCAGCAGCCAAGGCGCAAGGGGCTACGAGCAGTACTTC. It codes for CASSQGARGYEQYF.

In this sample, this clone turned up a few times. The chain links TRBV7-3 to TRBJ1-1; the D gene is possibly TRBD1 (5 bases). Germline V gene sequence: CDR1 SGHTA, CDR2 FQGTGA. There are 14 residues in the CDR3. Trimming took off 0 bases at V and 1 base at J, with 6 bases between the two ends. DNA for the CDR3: TGTGCCAGCAGCTTAACAGGGGCGAACACTGAAGCTTTCTTT. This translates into CASSLTGANTEAFF.

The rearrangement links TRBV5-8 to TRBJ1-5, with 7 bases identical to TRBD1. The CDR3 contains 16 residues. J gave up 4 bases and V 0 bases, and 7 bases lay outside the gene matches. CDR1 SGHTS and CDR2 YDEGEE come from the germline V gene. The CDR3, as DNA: TGTGCCAGCAGCTTGGAACAGGGGAACTCTAATCAGCCCCAGCATTTT. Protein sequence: CASSLEQGNSNQPQHF.

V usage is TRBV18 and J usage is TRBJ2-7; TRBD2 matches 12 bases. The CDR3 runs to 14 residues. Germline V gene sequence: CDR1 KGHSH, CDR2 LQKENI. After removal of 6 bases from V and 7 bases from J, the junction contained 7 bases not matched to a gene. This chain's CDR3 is CASSRLAGVREQYF. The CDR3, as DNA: TGTGCCAGCTCCCGACTAGCGGGGGTTCGGGAGCAGTACTTC.

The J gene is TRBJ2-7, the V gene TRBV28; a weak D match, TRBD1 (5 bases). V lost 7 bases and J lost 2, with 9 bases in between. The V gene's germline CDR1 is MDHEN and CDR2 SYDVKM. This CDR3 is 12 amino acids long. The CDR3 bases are TGTGCCAGCAAGGGGTCCCCCTACGAGCAGTACTTC. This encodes CASKGSPYEQYF.

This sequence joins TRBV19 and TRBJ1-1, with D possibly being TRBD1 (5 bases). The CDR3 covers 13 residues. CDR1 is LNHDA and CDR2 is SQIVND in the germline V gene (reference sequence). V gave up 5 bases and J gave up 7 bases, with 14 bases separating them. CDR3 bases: TGTGCCAGTAGTCCACCCGACAGCCATGAAGCTTTCTTT. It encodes CASSPPDSHEAFF.

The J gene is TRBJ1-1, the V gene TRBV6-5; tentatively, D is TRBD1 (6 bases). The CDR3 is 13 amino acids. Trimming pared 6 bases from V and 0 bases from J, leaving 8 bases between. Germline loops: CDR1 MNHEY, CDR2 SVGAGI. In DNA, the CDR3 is TGTGCCAGCAGCTGGACAGTGAACACTGAAGCTTTCTTT. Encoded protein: CASSWTVNTEAFF.

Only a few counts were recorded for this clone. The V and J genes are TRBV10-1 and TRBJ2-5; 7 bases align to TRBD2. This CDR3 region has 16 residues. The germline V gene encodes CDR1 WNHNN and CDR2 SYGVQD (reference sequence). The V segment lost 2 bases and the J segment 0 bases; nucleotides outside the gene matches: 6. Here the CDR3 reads CASSEVRRGNQETQYF. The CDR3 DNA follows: TGCGCCAGCAGTGAGGTGCGGCGGGGGAACCAAGAGACCCAGTACTTC.

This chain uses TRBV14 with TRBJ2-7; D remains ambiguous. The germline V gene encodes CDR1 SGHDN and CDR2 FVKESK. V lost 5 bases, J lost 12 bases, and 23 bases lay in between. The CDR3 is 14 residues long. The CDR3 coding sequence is TGTGCCAGCAGCTCCTCATATCGGAGCAACGCTCTGTACTTC. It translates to CASSSSYRSNALYF.

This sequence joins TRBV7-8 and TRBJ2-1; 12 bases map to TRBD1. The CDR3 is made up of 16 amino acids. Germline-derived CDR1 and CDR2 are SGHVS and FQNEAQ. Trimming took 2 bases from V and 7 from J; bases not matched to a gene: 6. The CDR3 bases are TGTGCCAGCAGCTTATGGGGACAGGGGGCTGGAAATGAGCAGTTCTTC. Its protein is CASSLWGQGAGNEQFF.

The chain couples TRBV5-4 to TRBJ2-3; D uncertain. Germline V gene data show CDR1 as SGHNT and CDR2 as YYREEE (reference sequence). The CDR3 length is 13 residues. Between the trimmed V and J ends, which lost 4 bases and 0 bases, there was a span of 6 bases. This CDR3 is CASSRYSTDTQYF. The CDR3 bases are TGTGCCAGCAGCCGTTATAGCACAGATACGCAGTATTTT.

The CDR3 region is CASSIAPREGETQYF. Written as DNA, the CDR3 is TGTGCCAGTAGTATAGCCCCTAGGGAGGGCGAGACCCAGTACTTC. The chain combines TRBV19 with TRBJ2-5, with 7 positions matching TRBD2. The CDR3 runs 15 residues. Trimming at V came to 1 base and at J to 5 bases, leaving 7 bases not matched to a gene. Germline values: CDR1 LNHDA, CDR2 SQIVND (reference sequence).

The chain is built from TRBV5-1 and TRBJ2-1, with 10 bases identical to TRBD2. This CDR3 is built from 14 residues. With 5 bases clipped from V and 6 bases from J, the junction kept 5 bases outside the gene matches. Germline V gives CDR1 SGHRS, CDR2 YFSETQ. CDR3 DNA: TGCGCCAGCAGTCTCTCTAGCGGGAGCAATGAGCAGTTCTTC. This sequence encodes CASSLSSGSNEQFF.

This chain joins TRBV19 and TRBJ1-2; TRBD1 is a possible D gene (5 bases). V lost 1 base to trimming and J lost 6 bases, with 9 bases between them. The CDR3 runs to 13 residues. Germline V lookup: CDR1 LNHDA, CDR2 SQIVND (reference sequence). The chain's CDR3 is CASSIAGPDGYTF. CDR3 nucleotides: TGTGCCAGTAGTATAGCAGGGCCAGATGGCTACACCTTC.